The 2 T cell receptor beta chains in this list originate from one sample, sequenced in a study of T cell responses to AZD1222 COVID-19 vaccine. Profiling relied on immunoSEQ multiplex PCR, and the TCRdb table lists in-frame clones only, not all of them. The sample carries tens of thousands of clones, roughly 86% recorded once. Source: peripheral blood, taken on day 0 of AZD1222 vaccination. Every receptor here comes from an adult in good health.

This clone was found a few times. The CDR3 spells CATSDPGGQETQYF. In DNA form, the CDR3 reads TGTGCCACCAGTGATCCAGGGGGCCAAGAGACCCAGTACTTC. The chain joins TRBV24-1 to TRBJ2-5; 7 bases match TRBD1. The CDR3 has 14 amino acids. V was clipped by 3 bases and J by 1 base; unmatched bases: 1. Germline CDR1 KGHDR, CDR2 SFDVKD.

The gene calls are TRBV4-2 and TRBJ1-2; tentative D call: TRBD1 (5 bases). Per the germline V gene, CDR1 is LGHNA and CDR2 is YNFKEQ. The CDR3 runs to 15 residues. The V gene lost 1 base and the J gene lost 6 bases, with 15 bases spanning the gap. The CDR3 sequence is CASSQAVWTRDGYTF. The CDR3 coding sequence is TGTGCCAGCAGCCAAGCGGTATGGACAAGAGATGGCTACACCTTC.